A selection of T cell receptor beta chains follows, all from one sample in a study of shared clonotypes between healthy human individuals. The assay was immunoSEQ multiplex PCR, and TCRdb's table has in-frame clones only and misses some. The data show 2 million to 2.5 million clones, about 95% seen once. The sample was naive CD8+ T cells sorted from blood. Receptors were obtained from a man younger than 35 in good health. Each CDR3 is given with its conserved first and last residue. A D gene is named only where the DNA matches it firmly. The size of a clone is reported for some rows only, either as once, few or many, or as a class for expanded clones.

J | D | size | V | CDR3 | DNA
TRBJ2-7 | TRBD1 | NA | TRBV27 | CASNPGPGQGVHEQYF | TGTGCCAGCAACCCTGGCCCGGGACAGGGTGTGCACGAGCAGTACTTC
TRBJ2-7 | NA | NA | TRBV28 | CASSLSDGYEQYF | TGTGCCAGCAGTTTATCGGACGGCTACGAGCAGTACTTC
TRBJ2-7 | TRBD1 | NA | TRBV29-1 | CSVALGTGNQEQYF | TGCAGCGTTGCACTTGGGACAGGGAATCAAGAGCAGTACTTC
TRBJ1-2 | TRBD1 | NA | TRBV15 | CATSRFGQGVGYTF | TGTGCCACCAGCAGGTTCGGACAGGGCGTGGGCTACACCTTC
TRBJ1-5 | NA | NA | TRBV4-1 | CASSQERSPGNQPQHF | TGCGCCAGCAGCCAAGAAAGGAGTCCCGGCAATCAGCCCCAGCATTTT
TRBJ2-7 | NA | NA | TRBV4-3 | CASSQQDSRDYEQYF | TGCGCCAGCAGCCAGCAGGACAGCCGTGACTACGAGCAGTACTTC
TRBJ1-6 | NA | NA | TRBV9 | CASSGLGKYNSPLHF | TGTGCCAGCAGCGGTCTCGGCAAGTATAATTCACCCCTCCACTTT
TRBJ2-2 | NA | NA | TRBV9 | CASSDGMGIAGELFF | TGTGCCAGCAGCGATGGAATGGGGATCGCCGGGGAGCTGTTTTTT
TRBJ2-7 | TRBD1 | NA | TRBV14 | CASSQEGPGTAIYEQYF | TGTGCCAGCAGCCAAGAAGGCCCCGGGACAGCCATCTACGAGCAGTACTTC
TRBJ2-1 | TRBD2 | NA | TRBV7-8 | CASSTFGGGAENEQFF | TGTGCCAGCAGCACCTTTGGCGGGGGGGCCGAAAATGAGCAGTTCTTC
TRBJ1-4 | NA | NA | TRBV19 | CASSNRPATNEKLFF | TGTGCCAGTAGTAACCGACCGGCAACTAATGAAAAACTGTTTTTT
TRBJ2-7 | TRBD1 | NA | TRBV27 | CASSLTGTVLEQYF | TGTGCCAGCAGTTTAACCGGGACAGTCCTAGAGCAGTACTTC
TRBJ2-7 | TRBD2 | NA | TRBV27 | CASSPSGGPRLYEQYF | TGTGCCAGCAGTCCTTCGGGAGGGCCTCGCCTCTACGAGCAGTACTTC
TRBJ2-1 | NA | NA | TRBV27 | CASGKSPNRWGRERGEQFF | TGTGCCAGCGGAAAATCTCCTAATAGGTGGGGCAGGGAGAGAGGTGAGCAGTTCTTC
TRBJ2-7 | NA | NA | TRBV27 | CASHPFAGGNFYEQYF | TGTGCCAGTCACCCGTTTGCGGGTGGAAACTTTTACGAGCAGTACTTC
TRBJ2-7 | TRBD2 | NA | TRBV11-2 | CASSLTGGLGSYEQYF | TGTGCCAGCAGTCTGACCGGAGGACTAGGCTCCTACGAGCAGTACTTC
TRBJ2-7 | NA | NA | TRBV5-1 | CASSLGRGPSYEQYF | TGCGCCAGCAGCTTGGGACGCGGACCCTCCTACGAGCAGTACTTC
TRBJ2-3 | TRBD2 | NA | TRBV7-2 | CASSFKREASTDTQYF | TGTGCCAGCAGCTTTAAGCGGGAGGCCAGCACAGATACGCAGTATTTT
TRBJ2-7 | TRBD1 | NA | TRBV11-2 | CASSLSAWRTGSYEQYF | TGTGCCAGCAGCTTATCGGCCTGGAGGACAGGGTCCTACGAGCAGTACTTC
TRBJ2-7 | NA | NA | TRBV5-8 | CASSPRDKDYEQYF | TGTGCCAGCAGCCCCCGGGACAAGGACTACGAGCAGTACTTC
TRBJ1-3 | TRBD1 | NA | TRBV2 | CASRAPPGQPNPFSGNTIYF | TGTGCCAGCAGGGCCCCTCCGGGACAGCCCAACCCGTTCTCTGGAAACACCATATATTTT
TRBJ2-6 | NA | once | TRBV13 | CASSPWVSSGANVLTF | TGTGCCAGCAGCCCTTGGGTCAGCTCTGGGGCCAACGTCCTGACTTTC
TRBJ2-1 | TRBD2 | NA | TRBV4-3 | CASSQDWASGSYNEQFF | TGCGCCAGCAGCCAAGATTGGGCTAGCGGCTCCTACAATGAGCAGTTCTTC
TRBJ1-4 | NA | NA | TRBV28 | CASRNAGTPNEKLFF | TGTGCCAGCAGAAATGCCGGGACACCGAATGAAAAACTGTTTTTT
TRBJ1-1 | TRBD1 | NA | TRBV30 | CAWRHGTGANTEAFF | TGTGCCTGGAGGCACGGGACAGGGGCGAACACTGAAGCTTTCTTT
TRBJ2-2 | NA | NA | TRBV10-3 | CAISADTGELFF | TGTGCCATCAGTGCGGACACCGGGGAGCTGTTTTTT
TRBJ2-7 | TRBD2 | NA | TRBV10-2 | CASSESSAGGSYEQYF | TGCGCCAGCAGTGAGTCGTCAGCGGGGGGGTCCTACGAGCAGTACTTC
TRBJ2-1 | NA | NA | TRBV9 | CASSVGEANEQFF | TGTGCCAGCAGCGTAGGAGAGGCCAATGAGCAGTTCTTC
TRBJ1-1 | NA | NA | TRBV5-1 | CASSWAGTEAFF | TGCGCCAGCAGTTGGGCGGGCACTGAAGCTTTCTTT
TRBJ2-3 | TRBD1 | NA | TRBV18 | CASSPGTGESDTQYF | TGTGCCAGCTCACCCGGGACAGGGGAGTCAGATACGCAGTATTTT
TRBJ2-7 | TRBD1 | NA | TRBV7-2 | CASSLGTGGLEQYF | TGTGCCAGCAGCCTTGGGACAGGGGGACTCGAGCAGTACTTC
TRBJ2-2 | NA | NA | TRBV6-1 | CALWAENTGELFF | TGTGCCCTATGGGCGGAAAACACCGGGGAGCTGTTTTTT
TRBJ2-7 | TRBD1 | NA | TRBV25-1 | CATGQGHSYEQYF | TGTGCCACGGGACAGGGGCACTCCTACGAGCAGTACTTC
TRBJ2-7 | NA | NA | TRBV5-4 | CASSLEPGNGYEQYF | TGTGCCAGCAGCTTGGAACCGGGGAATGGGTACGAGCAGTACTTC
TRBJ2-4 | NA | once | TRBV7-2 | CASSTRFGQGSTKNIQYF | TGTGCCAGCAGCACTCGGTTTGGTCAGGGGTCGACCAAAAACATTCAGTACTTC
TRBJ2-7 | NA | NA | TRBV6-5 | CASSFGVIGLSYEQYF | TGTGCCAGCAGTTTCGGGGTGATCGGCCTGTCTTACGAGCAGTACTTC
TRBJ2-7 | TRBD2 | few | TRBV6-4 | CASSVERGGVSPHEQYF | TGTGCCAGCAGTGTGGAGCGGGGGGGCGTCTCCCCCCACGAGCAGTACTTC